Presented here are 17 T cell receptor beta chains from one specimen sequenced in a study of blood T cell repertoires in COVID-19. The repertoire was sequenced with immunoSEQ multiplex PCR; TCRdb's copy has only in-frame clones and lacks some. Of hundreds of thousands of clones detected, about 90% appear once; the ten largest clones hold 3%. The sample was peripheral blood. Source of these receptors: a woman under 40 with COVID-19, enrolled during active disease.

V and J are TRBV9 and TRBJ2-3; tentative D call: TRBD2 (5 bases). This CDR3 has 15 amino acids. Germline CDR1 and CDR2: SGDLS and YYNGEE. Trimming removed 4 bases from V and 0 bases from J, with 12 bases in between. The CDR3 here is CASSFGERSTDTQYF. The CDR3 DNA reads TGTGCCAGCAGCTTCGGGGAGCGGAGCACAGATACGCAGTATTTT.

A remark on this clone: It may be a read error: a sequence one base away is much more abundant. The same CDR3 arises from other DNA sequences in this sample as well. The gene calls are TRBV11-2 and TRBJ2-2; D not resolved. CDR1 is SGHAT, CDR2 FQNNGV, per germline. This CDR3 region has 12 residues. The germline V and J ends were trimmed by 5 bases and 2 bases, with 3 bases remaining between them. The DNA for the CDR3 is TGTGCCAGCAGCCCTAACACCGGGGAGCTGTTTTTT. Translation: CASSPNTGELFF.

V is TRBV6-5 and J is TRBJ1-2; 7 positions agree with TRBD1. The CDR3 extends over 14 amino acids. Germline V CDR1 and CDR2: MNHEY, SVGAGI. V shed 8 bases and J 3 bases; nucleotides not matched to a gene: 9. The CDR3 spells CASRRDRWDYGYTF. The DNA for the CDR3 is TGTGCCAGCCGAAGGGACAGATGGGACTATGGCTACACCTTC.

The rearrangement links TRBV7-9 to TRBJ1-1; D perhaps matches TRBD1 (5 bases). The CDR3 is 16 amino acids. V lost 2 bases, J lost 1 base, and 14 bases lay in between. In germline, CDR1 is SEHNR, CDR2 FQNEAQ (reference sequence). CDR3 DNA: TGTGCCAGCAGCTTAAGGGGTAACTTGGGGAACACTGAAGCTTTCTTT. Its protein is CASSLRGNLGNTEAFF.

The chain employs TRBV7-2 and TRBJ2-1; TRBD2 matches 8 bases. The CDR3 is 14 residues long. Trimming took 5 bases from V and 6 from J; bases not matched to a gene: 6. In germline, CDR1 is SGHTA, CDR2 FQGNSA. CDR3 nucleotides: TGTGCCAGCAGCCCGAGACTAGCGAGCAATGAGCAGTTCTTC. Its protein product is CASSPRLASNEQFF.

The chain recombines TRBV10-1 with TRBJ2-1; 11 positions match TRBD2. CDR1 and CDR2 (germline): WNHNN, SYGVQD (reference sequence). The CDR3 loop spans 18 amino acids. V lost 3 bases, J lost 5 bases, and 12 bases stayed unmatched. The CDR3 here is CASSDYSGGADPNNEQFF. CDR3 DNA: TGCGCCAGCAGTGACTATAGCGGGGGGGCCGACCCGAACAATGAGCAGTTCTTC.

This sequence joins TRBV30 and TRBJ1-2; D remains ambiguous. The germline V gene has CDR1 GTSNPN and CDR2 SVGIG (reference sequence). This CDR3 is built from 13 residues. Trimming left V 0 bases short and J 4 bases short, with 9 bases between. In DNA form, the CDR3 reads TGTGCCTGGAGTGTAGCCCGTGGCTATGGCTACACCTTC. Translated: CAWSVARGYGYTF. Full variable domain (remainder filled in from reference TRBV30 and TRBJ1-2): SQTIHQWPATLVQPVGSPLSLECTVEGTSNPNLYWYRQAAGRGLQLLFYSVGIGQISSEVPQNLSASRPQDRQFILSSKKLLLSDSGFYLCAWSVARGYGYTFGSGTRLTVV.

This clone showed up just a few times. J is TRBJ2-7 and V is TRBV6-5, with 8 bases lining up with TRBD1. Germline V gives CDR1 MNHEY, CDR2 SVGAGI. The ends lost 6 bases at V and 4 bases at J; junction bases unmatched: 8. The CDR3 is made up of 14 amino acids. CDR3: CASRGDRNSYEQYF. The CDR3 nucleotides read TGTGCCAGCAGGGGGGACAGGAATTCATACGAGCAGTACTTC.

This chain uses TRBV24-1 with TRBJ2-2, with TRBD1 as a possible D gene (6 bases). The length of the CDR3 is 13 residues. Germline CDR1 and CDR2: KGHDR and SFDVKD. Trimming shortened V by 9 bases and J by 6 bases, and 13 bases separated the two germline ends. CDR3 protein: CATGWTVSGELFF. The CDR3 nucleotides are TGTGCCACCGGGTGGACAGTCTCCGGGGAGCTGTTTTTT.

The genes are TRBV18 and TRBJ1-1; unclear D gene. The CDR3 totals 13 residues. V shed 4 bases and J shed 3 bases, with 9 bases lying between them. The germline CDR1 and CDR2 sequences are KGHSH and LQKENI. Here the CDR3 reads CASSRGEDTEAFF. As DNA, the CDR3 is TGTGCCAGCTCACGTGGGGAGGACACTGAAGCTTTCTTT.

J is TRBJ1-1 and V is TRBV20-1, with 7 bases that match TRBD1. The CDR3 has 11 amino acids. V shed 3 bases, J shed 10 bases, and the junction held 5 bases outside the gene matches. Per germline, CDR1 DFQATT and CDR2 SNEGSKA (reference sequence). CDR3 nucleotide sequence: TGCAGTGCTAGTAGAAACAGGGGAGCTTTCTTT. Protein product: CSASRNRGAFF.

The rearrangement links TRBV5-1 to TRBJ2-3; 9 bases align to TRBD2. After removal of 9 bases from V and 1 base from J, the junction contained 6 bases not matched to a gene. From germline, CDR1 is SGHRS and CDR2 YFSETQ. This CDR3 is built from 14 residues. The CDR3 nucleotides are TGCGCCACCCAGAGGACTAGCGGCACAGATACGCAGTATTTT. Its translation: CATQRTSGTDTQYF. Full variable domain (missing parts from reference TRBV5-1 and TRBJ2-3): KAGVTQTPRYLIKTRGQQVTLSCSPISGHRSVSWYQQTPGQGLQFLFEYFSETQRNKGNFPGRFSGRQFSNSRSEMNVSTLELGDSALYLCATQRTSGTDTQYFGPGTRLTVL.

The genes are TRBV10-3 and TRBJ2-7, with 8 bases identical to TRBD1. CDR1 and CDR2 (germline): ENHRY, SYGVKD. This CDR3 has 17 residues. J lost 2 bases, V lost 10 bases, and 19 bases had no gene match. The CDR3: CASKPGTGPSTAYEQYF. Here the CDR3 DNA reads TGTGCCAGCAAACCTGGGACAGGCCCCTCCACCGCCTACGAGCAGTACTTC.

V is TRBV6-5 and J is TRBJ2-1, with 7 positions matching TRBD2. CDR1 MNHEY and CDR2 SVGAGI come from the germline V gene. J was trimmed by 4 bases and V by 2 bases; bases with no gene match: 5. The CDR3 is 15 residues long. The CDR3 DNA sequence: TGTGCCAGCAGTTACCGGGAGCGGGGATACAATGAGCAGTTCTTC. It encodes CASSYRERGYNEQFF.

The CDR3: CASSLGQGSAGANVLTF. The CDR3 DNA sequence: TGTGCCAGCAGCTTAGGGCAGGGTTCTGCTGGGGCCAACGTCCTGACTTTC. The genes are TRBV7-2 and TRBJ2-6, with D possibly matching TRBD1 (5 bases). V lost 1 base to trimming and J lost 2 bases, with 12 bases between them. CDR1 and CDR2 from the germline V gene are SGHTA and FQGNSA. CDR3 length: 17 amino acids.

The genes are TRBV24-1 and TRBJ2-7; D perhaps matches TRBD1 (5 bases). In germline, CDR1 is KGHDR, CDR2 SFDVKD. There are 15 residues in the CDR3. Trimming took 3 bases from V and 0 from J, leaving 11 bases between them. The chain's CDR3 is CATSDPLDNSYEQYF. DNA for the CDR3: TGTGCCACCAGTGATCCCCTGGACAACTCCTACGAGCAGTACTTC.

This chain connects TRBV7-2 to TRBJ1-2, with D possibly matching TRBD1 (6 bases). The CDR3 loop spans 13 amino acids. Trimming left V 1 base short and J 5 bases short, with 8 bases between. Per germline, CDR1 SGHTA and CDR2 FQGNSA. The CDR3 sequence is CASSLGTEYGYTF. As DNA, the CDR3 is TGTGCCAGCAGCTTAGGGACAGAATATGGCTACACCTTC.